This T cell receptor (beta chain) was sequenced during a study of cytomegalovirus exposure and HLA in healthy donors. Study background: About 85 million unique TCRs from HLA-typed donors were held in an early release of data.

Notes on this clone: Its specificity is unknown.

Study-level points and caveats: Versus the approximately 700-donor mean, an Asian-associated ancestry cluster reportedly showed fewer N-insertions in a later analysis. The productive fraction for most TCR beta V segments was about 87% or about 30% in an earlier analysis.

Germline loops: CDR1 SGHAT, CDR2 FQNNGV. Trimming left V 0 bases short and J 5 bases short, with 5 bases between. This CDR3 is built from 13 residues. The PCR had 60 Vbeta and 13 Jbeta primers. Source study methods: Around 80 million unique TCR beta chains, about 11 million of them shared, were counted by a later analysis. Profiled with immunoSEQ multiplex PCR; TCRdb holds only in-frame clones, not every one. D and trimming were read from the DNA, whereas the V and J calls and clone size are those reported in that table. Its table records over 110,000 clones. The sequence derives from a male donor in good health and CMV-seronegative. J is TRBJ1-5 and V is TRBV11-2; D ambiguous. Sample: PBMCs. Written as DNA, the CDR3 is TGTGCCAGCAGCTTAGAGGGAGATCAGCCCCAGCATTTT. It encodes CASSLEGDQPQHF.